A selection of T cell receptor beta chains follows, all from one sample in a study of regulatory T cells in long-lasting Graves disease. TCRdb re-called the multiplex PCR reads through MiXCR, storing one row per CDR3 protein. The data show 540,000 or so distinct CDR3 sequences, less than 15% seen once. This sample was also put to use in a study of T cells in Graves' hyperthyroidism and ophthalmopathy.

Sequenced here: peripheral blood mononuclear cells (PBMCs), sampled at new diagnosis, from a patient treated with antithyroid drugs. The receptors come from a man aged 30-40 years with Graves disease. CDR3s include the opening cysteine and the closing phenylalanine or tryptophan. A D gene is named only where the DNA matches it firmly.

d_call j_call v_call cdr3_aa
TRBD2 TRBJ2-1 TRBV11-2 CASSRDGLAGTEQFF
TRBD1 TRBJ2-7 TRBV12-3/TRBV12-4 CASSSRDRSHEQYF
. TRBJ2-2 TRBV5-6 CASRRDGELFF
. TRBJ2-7 TRBV2 CASNQPGHHYEQYF
TRBD2 TRBJ2-5 TRBV19 CASSIDAGGEETQYF
. TRBJ1-1 TRBV19 CASSMGSRNTEAFF
TRBD2 TRBJ2-3 TRBV27 CASSLIAGGPDTQYF
TRBD2 TRBJ2-7 TRBV27 CASSRKDRGLSTPLAGARYEQYF
. TRBJ2-2 TRBV29-1 CSARTMGGELFF
. TRBJ1-3 TRBV2 CASRIKAGNTIYF
TRBD2 TRBJ2-1 TRBV29-1 CSVDGAWTSGSSDEQFF
. TRBJ1-1 TRBV20-1 CSAEEDMNTEAFF
. TRBJ2-3 TRBV2 CATTGLDTQYF
. TRBJ2-6 TRBV19 CAGRSLSGANVLTF
. TRBJ2-3 TRBV20-1 CSASGDPRGPDTQYF
. TRBJ2-1 TRBV12-3/TRBV12-4 CASSTRGEQFF
TRBD1 TRBJ1-2 TRBV9 CASSVALYQGDHGYTF
TRBD2 TRBJ2-5 TRBV28 CASSLSAAGRGMPYF
. TRBJ2-3 TRBV10-3 CAIQRGGGGTDTQYF
. TRBJ2-1 TRBV6-2/TRBV6-3 CASGEAWEQFF
. TRBJ2-2 TRBV7-9 CASGLPYRFNTGEPFF
TRBD1 TRBJ1-5 TRBV11-2 CASSLGGANQPQHF
. TRBJ1-1 TRBV6-1 CASTDRENTEAFF
TRBD2 TRBJ2-7 TRBV25-1 CASSEWSSGPTYEQYF
TRBD2 TRBJ2-3 TRBV20-1 CSATLNSGRALDTQYF
TRBD2 TRBJ2-3 TRBV7-9 CASSFFLAGSTDTQYF
. TRBJ2-7 TRBV3-1 CASSQDRTEQYF
TRBD1 TRBJ1-5 TRBV5-1 CASSLGQGFYSNQPQHF
TRBD2 TRBJ2-1 TRBV12-3/TRBV12-4 CASSPLAGTYNEQFF
. TRBJ2-1 TRBV9 CASSVSNGNEQFF
TRBD1 TRBJ2-2 TRBV27 CASSPTGGSTGELFF
TRBD2 TRBJ2-2 TRBV11-2 CASSPSTSGRGAPGELFF
. TRBJ2-1 TRBV2 CASSDLTANNEQFF
. TRBJ2-5 TRBV5-4 CASTRGGSQETQYF
. TRBJ2-1 TRBV7-8 CASSKYQGGNEQFF
. TRBJ2-1 TRBV7-8 CASSLGLQQFF
. TRBJ1-2 TRBV2 CASRMTETYGYTF
. TRBJ2-5 TRBV5-1 CASSLSWVQETQYF
. TRBJ1-1 TRBV7-2 CASSRGMMNTEAFF
. TRBJ1-2 TRBV12-3/TRBV12-4 CASSFNRASGYTF
. TRBJ2-1 TRBV6-1 CASMEAGAGEQFF
. TRBJ2-3 TRBV28 CASSLAGTKISPDPQYF
. TRBJ1-2 TRBV15 CATSRDHEGYTF
. TRBJ2-1 TRBV12-3/TRBV12-4 CASSPTRSYNEQFF
TRBD2 TRBJ2-6 TRBV12-3/TRBV12-4 CASSRLAGGPPNSHSGANVLTF
. TRBJ1-5 TRBV2 CASSEGYEGQPQHF
. TRBJ2-6 TRBV5-6 CASSSLTGSGANVLTF
. TRBJ1-5 TRBV20-1 CSARRGAVDQPQHF
. TRBJ2-1 TRBV6-1 CASRPSGSSYNEQFF
TRBD1 TRBJ1-4 TRBV6-5 CASSYDRDRREKLFF
. TRBJ2-5 TRBV2 CASSDFQETQYF
TRBD1 TRBJ2-7 TRBV6-1 CASRERGPYEQYF
. TRBJ2-3 TRBV4-2 CASSQFMRSTDTQYF
TRBD1 TRBJ2-7 TRBV6-1 CASTQLGTGLDHEQYF
TRBD1 TRBJ2-1 TRBV10-3 CAISDMTGDTYNEQFF